A single sample gave rise to the 4 T cell receptor beta chains below, sequenced in a study of chemoradiotherapy in HPV16-positive cancers. Some clones are missing from TCRdb's copy, which holds only in-frame ones; the method was immunoSEQ multiplex PCR. The data show tens of thousands of clones, approximately 92% seen once. Here the sequenced sample was blood, taken from a patient who underwent chemoradiotherapy. The receptors were sampled from a human donor with HPV-associated anogenital cancer.

The rearrangement joins TRBV19 to TRBJ2-1, with 15 bases identical to TRBD2. From germline, CDR1 is LNHDA and CDR2 SQIVND (reference sequence). V dropped 7 bases and J dropped 3; count of bases not matched to a gene: 7. The CDR3 totals 17 residues. CDR3 residues: CASNGLAGGRFYNEQFF. The DNA for the CDR3 is TGTGCCAGTAACGGACTAGCGGGAGGGCGTTTCTACAATGAGCAGTTCTTC.

The chain links TRBV7-9 to TRBJ2-1, with D maybe TRBD1 (7 bases). The CDR3 has 18 residues. Germline V gives CDR1 SEHNR, CDR2 FQNEAQ (reference sequence). The ends were cut back, 5 bases at V and 8 bases at J, with 28 bases in the middle. CDR3 bases: TGTGCCAGCAGCCCGACTAGGGGTGAAAGTACGAGGGGGCATGAGCAGTTCTTC. Translation gives CASSPTRGESTRGHEQFF.

This clone was recorded only once. V usage is TRBV2 and J usage is TRBJ2-6; no definite D call. Germline-derived CDR1 and CDR2 are SNHLY and FYNNEI. V lost 7 bases and J 2 bases, leaving 9 bases between the germline ends. The CDR3 runs 14 residues. The CDR3 region is CASTVPTGANVLTF. The CDR3 coding sequence is TGTGCCAGCACAGTCCCTACTGGGGCCAACGTCCTGACTTTC.

The V and J genes are TRBV7-2 and TRBJ2-3, with 7 bases fitting TRBD2. Germline V gives CDR1 SGHTA, CDR2 FQGNSA. Germline trimming cut 5 bases from V and 2 bases from J; bases unmatched to any gene: 4. This CDR3 comprises 14 residues. The CDR3 region is CASSRAGDTDTQYF. The CDR3 nucleotides are TGTGCCAGCAGCCGTGCGGGGGACACAGATACGCAGTATTTT.